One and the same sample provided the 3 T cell receptor beta chains below, sequenced in a study of T cell changes during pregnancy in multiple sclerosis (dated by TCRdb to between 2018 and 2021). The library was built by means of the immunoSEQ multiplex PCR assay. TCRdb took over this immuneACCESS table, retaining in-frame rearrangements with V and J assigned. Such tables are incomplete; in checked studies, under half of the missing clones stem from an unresolved V gene, and the remainder is unexplained. In this sample the table shows tens of thousands of clones, just under 90% of which occur a single time. The ten largest clones represent 0.55% to 0.6% of the sample. The specimen comprised CD4+ T cells from peripheral blood mononuclear cells, sampled in the first trimester of pregnancy. Receptor source: a female donor with multiple sclerosis, enrolled in a pregnancy study.

This clone was observed a handful of times. This chain joins TRBV5-6 and TRBJ1-2; D is unresolved. The V gene lost 0 bases and the J gene lost 1 base, with 4 bases spanning the gap. The CDR3 runs 13 residues. CDR1 SGHDT and CDR2 YYEEEE come from the germline V gene. The CDR3 protein is CASSLVRNYGYTF. For the CDR3, the DNA is TGTGCCAGCAGCTTGGTTCGTAACTATGGCTACACCTTC.

The chain uses TRBV28 and TRBJ1-6; the D is unclear. Germline V gives CDR1 MDHEN, CDR2 SYDVKM. With 9 bases removed from V and 14 bases from J, the gap between germline ends came to 26 bases. This CDR3 contains 15 residues. This CDR3 reads CASSTPATPVSALHF. The CDR3 nucleotides read TGTGCCAGTTCTACTCCGGCGACACCGGTCTCGGCCCTCCACTTT.

The CDR3, as DNA: TGTGCCAGCAGCTTTGGGGGGTCGAACACTGAAGCTTTCTTT. It encodes CASSFGGSNTEAFF. This sequence joins TRBV11-2 and TRBJ1-1; TRBD1 might be the D (5 bases). The CDR3 is 14 amino acids. The V gene's germline CDR1 is SGHAT and CDR2 FQNNGV. V lost 3 bases, J lost 1 base, and 9 bases lay in between.